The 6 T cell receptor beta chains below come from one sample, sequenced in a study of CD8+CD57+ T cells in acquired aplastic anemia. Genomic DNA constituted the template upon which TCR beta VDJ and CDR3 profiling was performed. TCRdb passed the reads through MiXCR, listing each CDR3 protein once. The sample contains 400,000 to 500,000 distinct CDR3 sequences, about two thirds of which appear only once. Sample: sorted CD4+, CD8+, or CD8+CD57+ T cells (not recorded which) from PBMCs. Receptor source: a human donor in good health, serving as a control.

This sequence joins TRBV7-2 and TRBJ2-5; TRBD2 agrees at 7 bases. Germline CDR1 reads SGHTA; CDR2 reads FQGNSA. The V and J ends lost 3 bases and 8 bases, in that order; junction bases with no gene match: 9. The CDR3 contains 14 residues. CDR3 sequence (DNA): TGTGCCAGCAGCTTGGGAGGGGCCCAAGCTACCCAGTACTTC. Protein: CASSLGGAQATQYF.

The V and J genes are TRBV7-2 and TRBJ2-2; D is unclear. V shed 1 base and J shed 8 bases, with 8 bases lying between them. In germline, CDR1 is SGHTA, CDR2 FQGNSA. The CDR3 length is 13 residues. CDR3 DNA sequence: TGTGCCAGCAGCTTAGGGCGAGGTGGGGAGCTGTTTTTT. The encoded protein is CASSLGRGGELFF.

CDR3 coding DNA: TGTGCCAGCAGCTTCCGGACTAGCGGGGGGGCCTACACCTACGAGCAGTACTTC. This encodes CASSFRTSGGAYTYEQYF. This rearrangement joins TRBV12-3 or TRBV12-4 to TRBJ2-7; 15 nucleotides align to TRBD2. The CDR3 has 18 residues. Germline trimming cut 6 bases from V and 2 bases from J; bases unmatched to any gene: 11.

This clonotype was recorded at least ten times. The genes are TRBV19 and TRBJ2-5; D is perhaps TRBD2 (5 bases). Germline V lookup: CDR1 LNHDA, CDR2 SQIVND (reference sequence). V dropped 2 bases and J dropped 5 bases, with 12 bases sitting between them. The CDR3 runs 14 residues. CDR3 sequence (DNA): TGTGCCAGTAGTATACCCGGGATTGGGGAGACCCAGTACTTC. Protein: CASSIPGIGETQYF. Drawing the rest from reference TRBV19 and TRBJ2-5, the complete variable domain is DGGITQSPKYLFRKEGQNVTLSCEQNLNHDAMYWYRQDPGQGLRLIYYSQIVNDFQKGDIAEGYSVSREKKESFPLTVTSAQKNPTAFYLCASSIPGIGETQYFGPGTRLLVL.

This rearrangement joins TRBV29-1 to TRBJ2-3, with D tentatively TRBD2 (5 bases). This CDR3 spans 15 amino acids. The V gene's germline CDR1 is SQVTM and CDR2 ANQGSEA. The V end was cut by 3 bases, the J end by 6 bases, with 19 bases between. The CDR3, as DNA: TGCAGCGTTGATAGGTTGGCGTCGATAGCGGATACGCAGTATTTT. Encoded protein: CSVDRLASIADTQYF.

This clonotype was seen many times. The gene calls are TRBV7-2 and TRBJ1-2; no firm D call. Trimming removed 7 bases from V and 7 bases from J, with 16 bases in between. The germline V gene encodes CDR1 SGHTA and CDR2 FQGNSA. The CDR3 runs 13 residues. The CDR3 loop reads CASNKGMKFGYTF. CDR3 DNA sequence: TGTGCCAGCAACAAGGGAATGAAGTTTGGCTACACCTTC.